Described below is a single TCR beta chain sequence and its context. Its antigen remains unknown. This record comes from a study of response to subunit inactivated influenza vaccine. V was shortened by 2 bases and J by 4 bases, with 14 bases between the two germline ends. This CDR3 spans 15 amino acids. TCRdb re-derived calls from the RT-PCR reads in MiXCR, one entry per CDR3 protein. The repertoire includes about 700,000 distinct CDR3 sequences, about 15% of them detected once, and 5.5% to 7% sits in the top ten. Study results and limitations: The authors put forward the suggestion that each seasonal influenza vaccination may bring in only a limited number of new T cells.

V is TRBV12-3 or TRBV12-4 and J is TRBJ1-2, with D tentatively TRBD1 (6 bases). The receptor was isolated from a man aged 50-59 years who received an inactivated influenza vaccine. The sample here was PBMCs from blood, taken roughly 2 weeks before vaccination. The CDR3 sequence: CASSLSRTAFYGYTF. For the CDR3, the DNA is TGTGCCAGCAGTTTATCCCGGACAGCCTTCTATGGCTACACCTTC.